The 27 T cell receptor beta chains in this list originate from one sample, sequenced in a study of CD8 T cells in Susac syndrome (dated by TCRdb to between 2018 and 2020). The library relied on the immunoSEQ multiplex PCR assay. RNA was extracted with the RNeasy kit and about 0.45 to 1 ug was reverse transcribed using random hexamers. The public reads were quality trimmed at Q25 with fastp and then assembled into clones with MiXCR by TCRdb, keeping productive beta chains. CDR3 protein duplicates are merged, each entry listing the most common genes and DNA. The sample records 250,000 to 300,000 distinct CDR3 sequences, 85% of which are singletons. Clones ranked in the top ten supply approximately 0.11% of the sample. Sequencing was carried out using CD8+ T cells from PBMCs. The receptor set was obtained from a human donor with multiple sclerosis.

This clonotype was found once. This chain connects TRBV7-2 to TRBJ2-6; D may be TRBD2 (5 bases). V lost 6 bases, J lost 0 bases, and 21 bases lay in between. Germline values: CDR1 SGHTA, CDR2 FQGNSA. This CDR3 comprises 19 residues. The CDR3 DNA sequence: TGTGCCAGCAGATCCACGAAGGGCTCCGGGATCTCTGGGGCCAACGTCCTGACTTTC. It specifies CASRSTKGSGISGANVLTF.

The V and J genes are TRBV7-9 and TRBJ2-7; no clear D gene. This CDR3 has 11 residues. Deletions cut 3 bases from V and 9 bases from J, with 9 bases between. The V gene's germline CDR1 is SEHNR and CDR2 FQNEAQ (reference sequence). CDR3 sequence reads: CASSFLERQYF. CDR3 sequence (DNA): TGTGCCAGCAGCTTCTTAGAGCGGCAGTACTTC.

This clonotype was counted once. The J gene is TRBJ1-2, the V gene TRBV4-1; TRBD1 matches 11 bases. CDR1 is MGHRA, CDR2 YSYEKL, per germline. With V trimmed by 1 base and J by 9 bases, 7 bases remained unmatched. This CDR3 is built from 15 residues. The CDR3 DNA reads TGCGCCAGCAGCCAAGTGGGGACAGGGGGTGAGCGCTACACCTTC. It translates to CASSQVGTGGERYTF.

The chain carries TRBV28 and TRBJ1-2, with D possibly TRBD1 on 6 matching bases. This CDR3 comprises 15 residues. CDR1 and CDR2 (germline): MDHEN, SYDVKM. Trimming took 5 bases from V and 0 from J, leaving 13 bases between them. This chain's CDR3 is CASSEGHLANYGYTF. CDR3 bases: TGTGCCAGCAGTGAGGGACACCTAGCTAACTATGGCTACACCTTC.

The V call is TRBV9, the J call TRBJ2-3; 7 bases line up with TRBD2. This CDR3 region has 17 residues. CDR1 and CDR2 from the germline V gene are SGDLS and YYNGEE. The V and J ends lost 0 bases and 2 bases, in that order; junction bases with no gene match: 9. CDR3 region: CASSVEGEGLSTDTQYF. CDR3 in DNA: TGTGCCAGCAGCGTAGAAGGGGAGGGACTATCCACAGATACGCAGTATTTT. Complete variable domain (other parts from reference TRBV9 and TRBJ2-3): DSGVTQTPKHLITATGQRVTLRCSPRSGDLSVYWYQQSLDQGLQFLIQYYNGEERAKGNILERFSAQQFPDLHSELNLSSLELGDSALYFCASSVEGEGLSTDTQYFGPGTRLTVL.

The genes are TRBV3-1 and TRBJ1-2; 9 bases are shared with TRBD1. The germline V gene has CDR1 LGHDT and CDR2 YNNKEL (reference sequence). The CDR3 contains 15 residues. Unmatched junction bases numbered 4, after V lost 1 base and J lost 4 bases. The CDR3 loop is CASSQGGTGIYGYTF. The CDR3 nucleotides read TGTGCCAGCAGCCAAGGGGGGACAGGGATCTATGGCTACACCTTC.

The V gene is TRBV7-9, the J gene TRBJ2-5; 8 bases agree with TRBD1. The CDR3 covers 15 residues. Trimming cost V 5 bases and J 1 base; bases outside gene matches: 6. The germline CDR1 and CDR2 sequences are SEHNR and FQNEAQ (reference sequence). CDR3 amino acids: CASSPRDRFQETQYF. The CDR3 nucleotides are TGTGCCAGCAGCCCCCGGGACAGGTTCCAAGAGACCCAGTACTTC.

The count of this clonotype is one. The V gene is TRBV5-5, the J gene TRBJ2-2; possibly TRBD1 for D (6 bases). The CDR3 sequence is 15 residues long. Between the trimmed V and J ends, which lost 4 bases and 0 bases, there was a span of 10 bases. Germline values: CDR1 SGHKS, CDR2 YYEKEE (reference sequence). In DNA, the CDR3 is TGTGCCAGCAGCCCCCGGACAGCGAACACCGGGGAGCTGTTTTTT. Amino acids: CASSPRTANTGELFF.

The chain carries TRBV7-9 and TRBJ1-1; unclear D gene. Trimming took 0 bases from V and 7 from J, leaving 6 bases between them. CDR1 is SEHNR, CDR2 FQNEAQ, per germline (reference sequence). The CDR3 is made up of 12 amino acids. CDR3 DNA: TGTGCCAGCAGCTTAGCGCGGATTGAAGCTTTCTTT. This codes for CASSLARIEAFF.

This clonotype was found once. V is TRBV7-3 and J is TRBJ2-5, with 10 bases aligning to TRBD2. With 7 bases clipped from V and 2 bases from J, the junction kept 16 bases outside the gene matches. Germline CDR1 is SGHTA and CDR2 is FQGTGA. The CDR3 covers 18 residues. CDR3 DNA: TGTGCCAGCAACCAGGGGGGGCTAGCGGGAGAGTTGCAAGAGACCCAGTACTTC. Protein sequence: CASNQGGLAGELQETQYF.

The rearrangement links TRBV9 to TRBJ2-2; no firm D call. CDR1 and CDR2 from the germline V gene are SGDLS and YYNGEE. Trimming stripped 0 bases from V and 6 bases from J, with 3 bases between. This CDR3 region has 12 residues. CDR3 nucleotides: TGTGCCAGCAGCGTAGCTCCCGGGGAGCTGTTTTTT. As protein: CASSVAPGELFF.

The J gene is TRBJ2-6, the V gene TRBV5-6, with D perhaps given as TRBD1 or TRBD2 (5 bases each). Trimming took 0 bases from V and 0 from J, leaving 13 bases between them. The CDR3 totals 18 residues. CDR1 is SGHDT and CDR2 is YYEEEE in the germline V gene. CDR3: CASSLARSGSSGANVLTF. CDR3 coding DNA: TGTGCCAGCAGCTTGGCCAGATCAGGGAGCTCTGGGGCCAACGTCCTGACTTTC.

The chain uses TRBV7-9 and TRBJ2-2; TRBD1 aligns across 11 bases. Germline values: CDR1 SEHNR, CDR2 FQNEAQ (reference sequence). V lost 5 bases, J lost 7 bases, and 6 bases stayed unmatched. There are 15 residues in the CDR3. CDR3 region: CASSTGTGGIGELFF. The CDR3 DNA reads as TGTGCCAGCAGCACCGGGACAGGGGGTATCGGGGAGCTGTTTTTT.

The CDR3 is CASSPSGETGAYEQYF. The DNA of the CDR3 is TGTGCCAGCAGCCCGTCGGGGGAGACAGGGGCCTACGAGCAGTACTTC. V and J are TRBV7-9 and TRBJ2-7; the match to TRBD1 covers 8 bases. Germline CDR1 reads SEHNR; CDR2 reads FQNEAQ (reference sequence). This CDR3 is built from 16 residues. V was clipped by 5 bases and J by 2 bases; unmatched bases: 11.

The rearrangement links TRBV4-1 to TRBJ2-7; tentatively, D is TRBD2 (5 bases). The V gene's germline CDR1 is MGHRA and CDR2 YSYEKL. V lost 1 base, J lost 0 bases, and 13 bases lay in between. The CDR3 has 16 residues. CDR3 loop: CASSQVKGLSSYEQYF. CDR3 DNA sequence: TGCGCCAGCAGCCAAGTGAAAGGACTTAGCTCCTACGAGCAGTACTTC.

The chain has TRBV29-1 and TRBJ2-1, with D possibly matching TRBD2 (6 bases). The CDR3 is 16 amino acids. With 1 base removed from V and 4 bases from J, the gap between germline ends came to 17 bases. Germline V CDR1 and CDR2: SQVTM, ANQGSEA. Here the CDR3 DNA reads TGCAGCGTTGAAGGATCTAGCGCCTCCCTGTACAATGAGCAGTTCTTC. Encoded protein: CSVEGSSASLYNEQFF.

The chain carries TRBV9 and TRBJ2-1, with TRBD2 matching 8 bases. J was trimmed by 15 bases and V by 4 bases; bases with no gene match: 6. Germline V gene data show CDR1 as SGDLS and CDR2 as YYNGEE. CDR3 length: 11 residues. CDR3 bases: TGTGCCAGCAGCACCGGGACTAGACTGTTCTTC. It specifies CASSTGTRLFF.

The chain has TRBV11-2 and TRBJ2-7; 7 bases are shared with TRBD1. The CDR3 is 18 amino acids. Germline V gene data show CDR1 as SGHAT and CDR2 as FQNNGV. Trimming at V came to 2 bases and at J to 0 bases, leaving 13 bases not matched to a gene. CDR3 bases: TGTGCCAGCAGCTTATATTTTAAGGACAGGAGAGACTCCTACGAGCAGTACTTC. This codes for CASSLYFKDRRDSYEQYF.

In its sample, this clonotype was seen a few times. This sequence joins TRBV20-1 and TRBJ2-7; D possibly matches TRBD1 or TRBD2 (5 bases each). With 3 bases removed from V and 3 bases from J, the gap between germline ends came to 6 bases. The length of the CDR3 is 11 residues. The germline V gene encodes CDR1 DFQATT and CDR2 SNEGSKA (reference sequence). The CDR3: CSASGGYEQYF. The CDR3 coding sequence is TGCAGTGCTAGTGGGGGCTACGAGCAGTACTTC.

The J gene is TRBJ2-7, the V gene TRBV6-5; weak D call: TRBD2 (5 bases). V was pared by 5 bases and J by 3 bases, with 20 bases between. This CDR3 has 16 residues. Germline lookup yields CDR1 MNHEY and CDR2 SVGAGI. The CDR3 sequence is CASSTSGTQSRYEQYF. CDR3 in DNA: TGTGCCAGCAGTACCTCGGGAACCCAAAGCCGCTACGAGCAGTACTTC.

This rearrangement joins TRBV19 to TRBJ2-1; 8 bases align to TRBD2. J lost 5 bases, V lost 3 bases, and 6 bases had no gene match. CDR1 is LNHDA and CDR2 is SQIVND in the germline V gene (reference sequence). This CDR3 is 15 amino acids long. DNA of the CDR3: TGTGCCAGTAGTATTCAGGGACTAGTCCACAATGAGCAGTTCTTC. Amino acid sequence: CASSIQGLVHNEQFF.

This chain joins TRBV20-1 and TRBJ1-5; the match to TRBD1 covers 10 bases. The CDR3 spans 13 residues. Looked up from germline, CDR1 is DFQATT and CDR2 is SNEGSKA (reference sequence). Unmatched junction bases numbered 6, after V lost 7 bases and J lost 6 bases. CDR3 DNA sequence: TGCAGTGGAGGGACAGGGGCCGGTCAGCCCCAGCATTTT. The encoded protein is CSGGTGAGQPQHF.

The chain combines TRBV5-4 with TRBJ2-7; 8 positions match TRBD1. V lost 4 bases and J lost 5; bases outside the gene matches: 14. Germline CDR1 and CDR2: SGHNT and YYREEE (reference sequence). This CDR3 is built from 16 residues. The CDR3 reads CASSPYPIQGEDEQYF. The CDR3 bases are TGTGCCAGCAGCCCCTACCCGATACAGGGGGAGGACGAGCAGTACTTC.

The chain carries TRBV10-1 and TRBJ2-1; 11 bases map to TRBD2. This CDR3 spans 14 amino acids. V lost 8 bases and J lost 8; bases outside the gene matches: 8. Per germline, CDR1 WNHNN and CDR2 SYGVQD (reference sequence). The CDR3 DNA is TGCGCCAGCGCCGGGACTAGCGGAGGCGATGAGCAGTTCTTC. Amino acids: CASAGTSGGDEQFF.

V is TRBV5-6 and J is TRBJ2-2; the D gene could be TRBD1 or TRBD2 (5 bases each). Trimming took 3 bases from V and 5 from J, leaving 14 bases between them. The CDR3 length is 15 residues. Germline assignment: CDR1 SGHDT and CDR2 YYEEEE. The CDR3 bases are TGTGCCAGCAGCTGGCAGACTTGGGGGACCGGGGAGCTGTTTTTT. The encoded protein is CASSWQTWGTGELFF.

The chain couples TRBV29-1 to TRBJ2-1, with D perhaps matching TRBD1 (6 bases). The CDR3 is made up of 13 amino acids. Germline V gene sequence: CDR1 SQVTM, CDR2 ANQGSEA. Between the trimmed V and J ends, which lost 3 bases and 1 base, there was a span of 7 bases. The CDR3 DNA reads TGCAGCGTTGACGACAGGTCCTACAATGAGCAGTTCTTC. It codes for CSVDDRSYNEQFF.

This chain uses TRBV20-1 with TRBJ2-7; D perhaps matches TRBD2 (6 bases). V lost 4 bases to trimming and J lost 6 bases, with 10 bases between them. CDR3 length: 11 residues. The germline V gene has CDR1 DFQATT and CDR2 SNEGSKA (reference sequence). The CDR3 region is CSAIREVEQYF. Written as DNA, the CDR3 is TGCAGTGCTATTAGGGAGGTCGAGCAGTACTTC.